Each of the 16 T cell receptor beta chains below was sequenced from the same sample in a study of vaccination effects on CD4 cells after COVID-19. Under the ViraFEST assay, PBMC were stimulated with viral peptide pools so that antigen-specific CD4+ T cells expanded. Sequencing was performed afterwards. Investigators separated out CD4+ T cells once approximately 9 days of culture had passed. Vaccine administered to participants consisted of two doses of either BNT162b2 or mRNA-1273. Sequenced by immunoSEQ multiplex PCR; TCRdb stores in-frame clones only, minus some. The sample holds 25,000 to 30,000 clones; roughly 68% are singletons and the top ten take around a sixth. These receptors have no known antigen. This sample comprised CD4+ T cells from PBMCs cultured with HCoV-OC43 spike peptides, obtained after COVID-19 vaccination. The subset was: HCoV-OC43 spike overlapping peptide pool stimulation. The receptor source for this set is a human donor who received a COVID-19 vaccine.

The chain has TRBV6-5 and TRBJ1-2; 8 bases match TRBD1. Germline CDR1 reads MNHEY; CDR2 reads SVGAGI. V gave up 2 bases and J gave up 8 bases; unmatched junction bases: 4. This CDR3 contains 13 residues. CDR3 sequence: CASSYRDRPGYTF. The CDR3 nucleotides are TGTGCCAGCAGTTACCGGGACAGGCCCGGCTACACCTTC.

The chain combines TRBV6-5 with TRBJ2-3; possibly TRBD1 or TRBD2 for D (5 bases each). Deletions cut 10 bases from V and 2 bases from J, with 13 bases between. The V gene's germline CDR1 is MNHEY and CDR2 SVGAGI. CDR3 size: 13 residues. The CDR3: CAIRGADTDTQYF. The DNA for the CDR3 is TGTGCCATAAGAGGGGCAGACACAGATACGCAGTATTTT.

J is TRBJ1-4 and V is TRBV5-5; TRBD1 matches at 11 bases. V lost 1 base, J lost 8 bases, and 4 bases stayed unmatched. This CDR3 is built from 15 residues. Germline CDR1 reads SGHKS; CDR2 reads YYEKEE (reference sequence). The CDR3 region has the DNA TGTGCCAGCAGCTTGTTAGGACAGGGGGCCGAAAAACTGTTTTTT. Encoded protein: CASSLLGQGAEKLFF.

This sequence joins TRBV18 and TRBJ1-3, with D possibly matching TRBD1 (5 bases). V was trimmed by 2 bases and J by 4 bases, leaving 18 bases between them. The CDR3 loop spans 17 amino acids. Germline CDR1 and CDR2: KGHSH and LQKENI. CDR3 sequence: CASSPVSGGSAGNTIYF. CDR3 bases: TGTGCCAGCTCACCAGTTTCTGGGGGATCGGCCGGAAACACCATATATTTT. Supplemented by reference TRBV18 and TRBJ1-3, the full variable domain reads NAGVMQNPRHLVRRRGQEARLRCSPMKGHSHVYWYRQLPEEGLKFMVYLQKENIIDESGMPKERFSAEFPKEGPSILRIQQVVRGDSAAYFCASSPVSGGSAGNTIYFGEGSWLTVV.

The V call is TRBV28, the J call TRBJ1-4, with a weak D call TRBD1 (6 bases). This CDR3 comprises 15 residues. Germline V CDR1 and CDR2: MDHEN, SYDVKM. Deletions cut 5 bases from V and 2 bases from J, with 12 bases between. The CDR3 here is CASSRGGFTNEKLFF. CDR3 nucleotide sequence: TGTGCCAGCAGTCGAGGGGGGTTCACTAATGAAAAACTGTTTTTT.

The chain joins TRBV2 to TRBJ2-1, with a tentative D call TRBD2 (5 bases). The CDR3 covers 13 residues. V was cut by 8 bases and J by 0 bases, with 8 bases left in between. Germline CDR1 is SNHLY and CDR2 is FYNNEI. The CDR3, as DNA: TGTGCCAGCCAAGGGAGCTCCTACAATGAGCAGTTCTTC. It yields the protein CASQGSSYNEQFF.

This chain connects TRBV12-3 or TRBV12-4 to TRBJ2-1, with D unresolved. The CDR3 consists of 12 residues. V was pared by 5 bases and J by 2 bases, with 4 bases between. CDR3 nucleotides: TGTGCCAGCAGTCCTACCTACAATGAGCAGTTCTTC. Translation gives CASSPTYNEQFF.

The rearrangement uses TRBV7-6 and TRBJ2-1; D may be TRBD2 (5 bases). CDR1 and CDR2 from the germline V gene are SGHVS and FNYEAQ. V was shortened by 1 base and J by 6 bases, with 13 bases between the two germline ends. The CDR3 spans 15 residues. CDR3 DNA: TGTGCCAGCAGCTTAGAGATAGCGTTAACCAATGAGCAGTTCTTC. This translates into CASSLEIALTNEQFF. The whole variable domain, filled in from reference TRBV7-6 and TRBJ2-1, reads GAGVSQSPRYKVTKRGQDVALRCDPISGHVSLYWYRQALGQGPEFLTYFNYEAQQDKSGLPNDRFSAERPEGSISTLTIQRTEQRDSAMYRCASSLEIALTNEQFFGPGTRLTVL.

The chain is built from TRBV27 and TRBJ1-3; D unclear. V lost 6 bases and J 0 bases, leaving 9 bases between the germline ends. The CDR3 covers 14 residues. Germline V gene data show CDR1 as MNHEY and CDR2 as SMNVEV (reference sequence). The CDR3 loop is CASRPEFSGNTIYF. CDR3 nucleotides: TGTGCCAGCAGACCTGAATTCTCTGGAAACACCATATATTTT.

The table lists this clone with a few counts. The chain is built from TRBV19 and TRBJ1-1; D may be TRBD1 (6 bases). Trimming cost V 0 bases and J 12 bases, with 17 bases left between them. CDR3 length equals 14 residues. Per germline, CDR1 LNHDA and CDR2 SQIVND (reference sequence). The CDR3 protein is CASSIDDRRGESFF. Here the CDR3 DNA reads TGTGCCAGTAGTATAGATGATCGAAGGGGGGAATCTTTCTTT.

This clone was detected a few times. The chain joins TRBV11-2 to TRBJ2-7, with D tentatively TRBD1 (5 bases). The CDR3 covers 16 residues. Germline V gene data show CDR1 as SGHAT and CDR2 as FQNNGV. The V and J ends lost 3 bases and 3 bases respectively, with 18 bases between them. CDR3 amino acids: CASSFSRELEDYEQYF. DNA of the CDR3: TGTGCCAGCAGCTTTTCCAGGGAACTCGAGGACTACGAGCAGTACTTC. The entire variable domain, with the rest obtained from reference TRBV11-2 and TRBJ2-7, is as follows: EAGVAQSPRYKIIEKRQSVAFWCNPISGHATLYWYQQILGQGPKLLIQFQNNGVVDDSQLPKDRFSAERLKGVDSTLKIQPAKLEDSAVYLCASSFSRELEDYEQYFGPGTRLTVT.

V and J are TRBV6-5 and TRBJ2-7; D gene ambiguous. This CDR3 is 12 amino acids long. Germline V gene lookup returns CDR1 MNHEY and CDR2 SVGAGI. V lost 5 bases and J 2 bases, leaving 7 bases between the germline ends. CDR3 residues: CASSPDPYEQYF. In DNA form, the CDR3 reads TGTGCCAGCAGTCCCGATCCCTACGAGCAGTACTTC.

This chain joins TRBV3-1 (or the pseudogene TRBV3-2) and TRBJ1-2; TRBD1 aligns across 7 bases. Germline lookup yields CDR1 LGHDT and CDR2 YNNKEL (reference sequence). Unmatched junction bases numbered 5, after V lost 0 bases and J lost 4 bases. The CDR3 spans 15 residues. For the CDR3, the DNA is TGTGCCAGCAGCCAAGATACGGGACAGCGCTATGGCTACACCTTC. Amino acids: CASSQDTGQRYGYTF.

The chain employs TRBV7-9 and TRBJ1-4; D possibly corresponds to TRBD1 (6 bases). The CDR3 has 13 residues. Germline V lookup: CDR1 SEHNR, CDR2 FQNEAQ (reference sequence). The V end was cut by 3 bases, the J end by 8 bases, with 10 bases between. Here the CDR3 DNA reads TGTGCCAGCAGCTTTGGGCAGGGGGAAAAACTGTTTTTT. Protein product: CASSFGQGEKLFF.

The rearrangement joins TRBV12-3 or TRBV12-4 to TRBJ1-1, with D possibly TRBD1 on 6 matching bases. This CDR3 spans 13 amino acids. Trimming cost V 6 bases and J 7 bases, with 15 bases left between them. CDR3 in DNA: TGTGCCAGCAGCCCTCAGGGGAGGAATGAAGCTTTCTTT. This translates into CASSPQGRNEAFF.

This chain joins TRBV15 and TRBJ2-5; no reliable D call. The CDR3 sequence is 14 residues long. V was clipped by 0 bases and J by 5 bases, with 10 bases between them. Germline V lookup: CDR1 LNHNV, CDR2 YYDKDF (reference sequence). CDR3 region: CATSRDLGWETQYF. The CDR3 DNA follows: TGTGCCACCAGCAGAGATCTAGGGTGGGAGACCCAGTACTTC.